A single sample is the source of the 14 T cell receptor beta chains below, sequenced in a study of shared clonotypes between healthy human individuals. Profiled with immunoSEQ multiplex PCR; TCRdb holds only in-frame clones, not every one. Found here are approximately 95,000 clones, around 67% of them singletons; the top ten hold about 45%. Specimen: memory CD8+ T cells sorted from blood. Described subset: CD45RO+ cells pooled with CCR7-negative TemRA cells. These receptor sequences come from a man aged 25 to 40 in good health.

A few counts support this clone. This chain links TRBV7-9 with TRBJ2-7; the match to TRBD1 covers 10 bases. V lost 4 bases, J lost 2 bases, and 8 bases stayed unmatched. Germline V gives CDR1 SEHNR, CDR2 FQNEAQ (reference sequence). The CDR3 is 16 amino acids. For the CDR3, the DNA is TGTGCCAGCAGCTCGGCGGACAGGGGGACCACCTACGAGCAGTACTTC. Amino acid sequence: CASSSADRGTTYEQYF.

The chain links TRBV7-8 to TRBJ2-3, with D unresolved. Germline assignment: CDR1 SGHVS and CDR2 FQNEAQ. This CDR3 spans 13 amino acids. V was trimmed by 5 bases and J by 6 bases, leaving 12 bases between them. As DNA, the CDR3 is TGTGCCAGCAGCCTACTGATGTGGGATACGCAGTATTTT. Translated: CASSLLMWDTQYF.

This clone was found a few times. The gene calls are TRBV7-9 and TRBJ2-1; 7 nucleotides match TRBD1. Germline loops: CDR1 SEHNR, CDR2 FQNEAQ (reference sequence). This CDR3 comprises 16 residues. Germline trimming cut 4 bases from V and 0 bases from J; bases unmatched to any gene: 6. The CDR3 loop reads CASSSSRDSSYNEQFF. In DNA, the CDR3 is TGTGCCAGCAGCTCCTCTCGGGACAGCTCCTACAATGAGCAGTTCTTC.

CDR3 protein: CASSVGALYNEQFF. CDR3 sequence (DNA): TGTGCCAGCAGTGTAGGGGCCCTCTACAATGAGCAGTTCTTC. This chain links TRBV6-1 with TRBJ2-1, with a tentative D call TRBD1 (5 bases). Germline V gene lookup returns CDR1 MNHNS and CDR2 SASEGT. V was shortened by 4 bases and J by 3 bases, with 10 bases between the two germline ends. This CDR3 region has 14 residues.

The sample holds many counts of this clone. An end of the junction does not agree with germline; a read error may underlie this. CDR3 amino acids: CSTSGVDYEQYF. The CDR3 coding sequence is TGCTCGACTAGCGGCGTTGACTACGAGCAGTACTTC. This chain joins TRBV7-9 and TRBJ2-7; 9 bases line up with TRBD2. Germline assignment: CDR1 SEHNR and CDR2 FQNEAQ (reference sequence). This CDR3 contains 12 residues.

V and J are TRBV5-1 and TRBJ2-2; no clear D gene. Per germline, CDR1 SGHRS and CDR2 YFSETQ. The CDR3 spans 17 residues. The V gene lost 4 bases and the J gene lost 2 bases, with 18 bases spanning the gap. The CDR3 here is CASSLGPSAFNTGELFF. The CDR3 DNA is TGCGCCAGCAGCCTGGGCCCCTCAGCCTTTAACACCGGGGAGCTGTTTTTT. Filled out from reference TRBV5-1 and TRBJ2-2, the complete variable domain reads KAGVTQTPRYLIKTRGQQVTLSCSPISGHRSVSWYQQTPGQGLQFLFEYFSETQRNKGNFPGRFSGRQFSNSRSEMNVSTLELGDSALYLCASSLGPSAFNTGELFFGEGSRLTVL.

The rearrangement links TRBV27 to TRBJ2-2, with D possibly TRBD1 on 6 matching bases. CDR1 MNHEY and CDR2 SMNVEV come from the germline V gene (reference sequence). This CDR3 is built from 14 residues. Trimming pared 5 bases from V and 4 bases from J, leaving 11 bases between. As DNA, the CDR3 is TGTGCCAGCAGTCCGACACAGGGCACCGGGGAGCTGTTTTTT. Translating gives CASSPTQGTGELFF.

In its sample, this clone was seen once. The chain is built from TRBV6-5 and TRBJ2-1; possible D gene TRBD1, 6 bases. Germline V lookup: CDR1 MNHEY, CDR2 SVGAGI. V dropped 4 bases and J dropped 0 bases, with 10 bases sitting between them. The CDR3 runs 15 residues. The CDR3 protein is CASSFGQSSYNEQFF. In nucleotides, the CDR3 is TGTGCCAGCAGTTTCGGACAGAGCTCCTACAATGAGCAGTTCTTC.

The chain links TRBV5-1 to TRBJ2-7; 7 bases are shared with TRBD1. This CDR3 region has 15 residues. CDR1 SGHRS and CDR2 YFSETQ come from the germline V gene. With 1 base clipped from V and 5 bases from J, the junction kept 9 bases outside the gene matches. The CDR3 nucleotides are TGCGCCAGCAGCTTGAATGACAGGGAATCGAACGAGCAGTACTTC. Amino acid sequence: CASSLNDRESNEQYF.

V gene TRBV29-1 combines with J gene TRBJ2-1; TRBD1 agrees at 7 bases. CDR3 length: 13 residues. Germline CDR1 SQVTM, CDR2 ANQGSEA. The ends lost 6 bases at V and 8 bases at J; junction bases unmatched: 10. The CDR3 DNA reads TGCAGCGTGGATCCGACAGGGTTCGATGAGCAGTTCTTC. As protein: CSVDPTGFDEQFF.

The rearrangement uses TRBV29-1 and TRBJ1-2; 7 nucleotides line up with TRBD1. CDR3 length equals 15 residues. Germline CDR1 SQVTM, CDR2 ANQGSEA. The junction had 8 bases not matched to a gene; V was cut back by 0 bases and J by 4 bases. CDR3 in amino acids: CSVEDGGGHGYGYTF. The CDR3 DNA follows: TGCAGCGTTGAAGACGGAGGGGGCCACGGCTATGGCTACACCTTC. Filled out from reference TRBV29-1 and TRBJ1-2, the complete variable domain reads SAVISQKPSRDICQRGTSLTIQCQVDSQVTMMFWYRQQPGQSLTLIATANQGSEATYESGFVIDKFPISRPNLTFSTLTVSNMSPEDSSIYLCSVEDGGGHGYGYTFGSGTRLTVV.

This chain uses TRBV28 with TRBJ2-3; D not certain. Trimming removed 8 bases from V and 3 bases from J, with 12 bases in between. This CDR3 region has 13 residues. Germline V gene sequence: CDR1 MDHEN, CDR2 SYDVKM. The CDR3 DNA is TGTGCCAGCTCCCCGTACGTAACAGATACGCAGTATTTT. It codes for CASSPYVTDTQYF.

This rearrangement joins TRBV9 to TRBJ1-6, with D hard to call. Trimming pared 4 bases from V and 10 bases from J, leaving 12 bases between. The CDR3 contains 13 residues. Germline CDR1 and CDR2: SGDLS and YYNGEE. CDR3 bases: TGTGCCAGCAGCACCGGAGACTACTCACCCCTCCACTTT. This sequence encodes CASSTGDYSPLHF.

This clone has just one count. The V call is TRBV27, the J call TRBJ2-5; D is possibly TRBD1 or TRBD2 (5 bases each). Germline V gene lookup returns CDR1 MNHEY and CDR2 SMNVEV (reference sequence). The ends were cut back, 5 bases at V and 4 bases at J, with 8 bases in the middle. The CDR3 is 12 amino acids. The CDR3 reads CASSRDRETQYF. CDR3 DNA: TGTGCCAGCAGTAGGGACCGAGAGACCCAGTACTTC.